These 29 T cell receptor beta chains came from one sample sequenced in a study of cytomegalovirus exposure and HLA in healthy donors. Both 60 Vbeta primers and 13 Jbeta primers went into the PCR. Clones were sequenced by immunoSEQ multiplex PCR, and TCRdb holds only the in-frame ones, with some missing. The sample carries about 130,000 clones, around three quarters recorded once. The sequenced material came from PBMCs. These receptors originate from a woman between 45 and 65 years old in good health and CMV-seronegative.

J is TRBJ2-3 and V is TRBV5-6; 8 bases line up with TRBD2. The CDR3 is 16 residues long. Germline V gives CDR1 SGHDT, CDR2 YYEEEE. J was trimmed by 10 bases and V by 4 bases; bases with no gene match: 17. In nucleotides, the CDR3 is TGTGCCAGCAGCCCTGGACTAGCATCCCAGTTAGTGCCGCAGTATTTT. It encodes CASSPGLASQLVPQYF. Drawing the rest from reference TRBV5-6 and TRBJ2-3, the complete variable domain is DAGVTQSPTHLIKTRGQQVTLRCSPKSGHDTVSWYQQALGQGPQFIFQYYEEEERQRGNFPDRFSGHQFPNYSSELNVNALLLGDSALYLCASSPGLASQLVPQYFGPGTRLTVL.

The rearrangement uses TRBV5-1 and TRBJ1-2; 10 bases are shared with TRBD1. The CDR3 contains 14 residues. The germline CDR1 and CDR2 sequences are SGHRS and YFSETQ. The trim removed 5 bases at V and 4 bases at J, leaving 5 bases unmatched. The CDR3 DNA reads TGCGCCAGCAGACCGGACAGGGGGGCCTATGGCTACACCTTC. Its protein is CASRPDRGAYGYTF.

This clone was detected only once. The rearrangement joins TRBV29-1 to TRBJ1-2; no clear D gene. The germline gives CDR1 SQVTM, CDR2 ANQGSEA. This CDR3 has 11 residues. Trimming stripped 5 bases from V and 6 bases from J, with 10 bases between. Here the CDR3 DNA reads TGCAGCGTTTCCCAGGTCCATGGCTACACCTTC. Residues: CSVSQVHGYTF.

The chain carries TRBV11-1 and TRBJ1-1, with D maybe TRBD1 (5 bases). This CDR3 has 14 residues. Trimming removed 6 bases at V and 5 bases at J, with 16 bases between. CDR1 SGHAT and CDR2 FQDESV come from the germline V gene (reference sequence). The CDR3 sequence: CASRPPTGGTEAFF. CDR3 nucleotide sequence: TGTGCCAGCAGACCTCCGACCGGGGGTACTGAAGCTTTCTTT.

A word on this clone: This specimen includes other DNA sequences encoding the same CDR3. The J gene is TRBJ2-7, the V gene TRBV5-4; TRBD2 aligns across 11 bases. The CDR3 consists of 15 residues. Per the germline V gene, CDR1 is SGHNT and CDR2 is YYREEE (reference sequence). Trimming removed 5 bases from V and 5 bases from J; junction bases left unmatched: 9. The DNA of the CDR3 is TGTGCCAGCAGACAAACTAGCGGGAGTGCGGACGAGCAGTACTTC. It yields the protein CASRQTSGSADEQYF.

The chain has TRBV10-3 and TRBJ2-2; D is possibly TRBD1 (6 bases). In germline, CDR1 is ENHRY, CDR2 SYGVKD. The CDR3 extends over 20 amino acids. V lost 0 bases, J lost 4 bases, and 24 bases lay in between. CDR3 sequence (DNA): TGTGCCATCAGTGAGTCGGGGATTAAAAGGGGGAGTTCGGGCACCGGGGAGCTGTTTTTT. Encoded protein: CAISESGIKRGSSGTGELFF.

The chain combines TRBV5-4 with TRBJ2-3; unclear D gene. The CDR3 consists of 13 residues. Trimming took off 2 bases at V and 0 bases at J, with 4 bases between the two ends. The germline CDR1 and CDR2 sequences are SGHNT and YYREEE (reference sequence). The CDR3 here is CASSLYSTDTQYF. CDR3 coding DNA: TGTGCCAGCAGCTTATATAGCACAGATACGCAGTATTTT.

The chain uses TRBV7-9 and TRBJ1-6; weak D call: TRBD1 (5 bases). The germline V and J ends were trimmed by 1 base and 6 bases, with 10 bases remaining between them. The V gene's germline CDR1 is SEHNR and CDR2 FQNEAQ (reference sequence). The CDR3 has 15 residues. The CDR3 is CASSLGTGPNSPLHF. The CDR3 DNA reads TGTGCCAGCAGCTTAGGAACAGGACCTAATTCACCCCTCCACTTT.

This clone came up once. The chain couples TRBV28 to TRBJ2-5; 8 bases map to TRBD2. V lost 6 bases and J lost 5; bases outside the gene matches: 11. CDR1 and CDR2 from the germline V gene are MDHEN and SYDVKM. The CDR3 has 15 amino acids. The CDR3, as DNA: TGTGCCAGCAGAACTCTAGCGGGTAGCGGTGAGACCCAGTACTTC. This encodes CASRTLAGSGETQYF.

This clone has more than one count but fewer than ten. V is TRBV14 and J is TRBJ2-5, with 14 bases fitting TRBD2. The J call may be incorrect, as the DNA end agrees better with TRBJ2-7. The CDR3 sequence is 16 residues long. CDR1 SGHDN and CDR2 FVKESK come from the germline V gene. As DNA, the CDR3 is TGTGCCAGCAGCCAGGGACTAGCGGGAGCCGGGTACGAGCAGTACTTC. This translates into CASSQGLAGAGYEQYF.

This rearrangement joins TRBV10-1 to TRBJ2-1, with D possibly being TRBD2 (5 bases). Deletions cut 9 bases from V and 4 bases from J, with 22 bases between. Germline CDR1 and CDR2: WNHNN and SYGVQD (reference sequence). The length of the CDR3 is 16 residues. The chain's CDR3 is CARARTFTLIYNEQFF. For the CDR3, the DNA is TGCGCCAGGGCTAGGACTTTCACCTTAATTTACAATGAGCAGTTCTTC.

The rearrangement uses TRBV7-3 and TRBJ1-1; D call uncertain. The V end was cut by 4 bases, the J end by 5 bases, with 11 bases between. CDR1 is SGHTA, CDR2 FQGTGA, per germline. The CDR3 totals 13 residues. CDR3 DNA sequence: TGTGCCAGCAGCTCAAACGCTCTAACTGAAGCTTTCTTT. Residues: CASSSNALTEAFF.

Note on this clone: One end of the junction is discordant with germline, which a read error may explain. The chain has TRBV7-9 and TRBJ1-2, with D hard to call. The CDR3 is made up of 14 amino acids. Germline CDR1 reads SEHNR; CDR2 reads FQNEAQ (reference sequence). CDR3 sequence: CSSSYELTLHGYTF. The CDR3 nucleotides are TGTTCCAGCAGCTACGAACTGACTTTACATGGCTACACCTTC.

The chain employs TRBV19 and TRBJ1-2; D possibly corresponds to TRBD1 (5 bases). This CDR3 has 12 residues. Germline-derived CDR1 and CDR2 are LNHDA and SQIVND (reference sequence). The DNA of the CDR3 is TGTGGAACACAGGAGACTAACTATGGCTACACCTTC. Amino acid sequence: CGTQETNYGYTF. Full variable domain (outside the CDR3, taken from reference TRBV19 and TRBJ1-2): DGGITQSPKYLFRKEGQNVTLSCEQNLNHDAMYWYRQDPGQGLRLIYYSQIVNDFQKGDIAEGYSVSREKKESFPLTVTSAQKNPTAFYLCGTQETNYGYTFGSGTRLTVV.

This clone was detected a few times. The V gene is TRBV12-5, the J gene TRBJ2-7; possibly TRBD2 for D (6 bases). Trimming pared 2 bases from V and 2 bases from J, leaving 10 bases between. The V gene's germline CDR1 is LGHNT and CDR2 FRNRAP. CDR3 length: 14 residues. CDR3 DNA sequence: TGTGCTAGTGGTTTGATGACTAGAGCCTACGAGCAGTACTTC. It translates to CASGLMTRAYEQYF. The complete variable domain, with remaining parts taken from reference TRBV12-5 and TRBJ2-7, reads DARVTQTPRHKVTEMGQEVTMRCQPILGHNTVFWYRQTMMQGLELLAYFRNRAPLDDSGMPKDRFSAEMPDATLATLKIQPSEPRDSAVYFCASGLMTRAYEQYFGPGTRLTVT.

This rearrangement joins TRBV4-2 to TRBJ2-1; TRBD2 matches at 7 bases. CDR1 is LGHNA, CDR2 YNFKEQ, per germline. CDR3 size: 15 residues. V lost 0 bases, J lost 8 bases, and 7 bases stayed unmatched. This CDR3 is CASSQDRDGRYEQFF. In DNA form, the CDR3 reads TGTGCCAGCAGCCAAGATCGGGACGGGAGGTATGAGCAGTTCTTC.

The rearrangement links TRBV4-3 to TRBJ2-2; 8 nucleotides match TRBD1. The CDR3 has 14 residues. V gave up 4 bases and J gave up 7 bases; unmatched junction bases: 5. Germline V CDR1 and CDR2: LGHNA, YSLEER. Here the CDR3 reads CASSLAGGGGELFF. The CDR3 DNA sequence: TGCGCCAGCAGCCTTGCAGGGGGCGGCGGGGAGCTGTTTTTT.

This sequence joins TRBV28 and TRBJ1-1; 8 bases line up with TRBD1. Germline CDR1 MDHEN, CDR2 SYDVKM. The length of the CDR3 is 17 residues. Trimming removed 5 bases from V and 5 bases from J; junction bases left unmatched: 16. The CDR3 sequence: CASSLQGGIGWETEAFF. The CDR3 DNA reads TGTGCCAGCAGTCTACAGGGGGGGATAGGTTGGGAAACTGAAGCTTTCTTT.

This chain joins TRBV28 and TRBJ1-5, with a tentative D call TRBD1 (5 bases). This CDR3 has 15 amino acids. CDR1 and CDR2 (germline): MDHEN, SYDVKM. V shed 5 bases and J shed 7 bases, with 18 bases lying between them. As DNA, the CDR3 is TGTGCCAGCAGTGGGGGGGGAGGAGGGAGACAGCCCCAGCATTTT. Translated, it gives CASSGGGGGRQPQHF.

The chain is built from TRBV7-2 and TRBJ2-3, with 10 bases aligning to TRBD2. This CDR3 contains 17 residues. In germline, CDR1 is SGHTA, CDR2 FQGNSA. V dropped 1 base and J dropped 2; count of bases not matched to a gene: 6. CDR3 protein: CASSLVPAGGATDTQYF. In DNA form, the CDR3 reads TGTGCCAGCAGCTTAGTACCAGCGGGAGGGGCCACAGATACGCAGTATTTT.

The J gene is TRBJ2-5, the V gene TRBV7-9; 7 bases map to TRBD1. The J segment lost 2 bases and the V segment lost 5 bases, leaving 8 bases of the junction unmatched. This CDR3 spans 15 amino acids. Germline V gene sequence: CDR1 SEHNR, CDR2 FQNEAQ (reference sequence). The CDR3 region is CASSPGQILQETQYF. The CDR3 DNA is TGTGCCAGCAGCCCGGGACAGATTTTACAAGAGACCCAGTACTTC.

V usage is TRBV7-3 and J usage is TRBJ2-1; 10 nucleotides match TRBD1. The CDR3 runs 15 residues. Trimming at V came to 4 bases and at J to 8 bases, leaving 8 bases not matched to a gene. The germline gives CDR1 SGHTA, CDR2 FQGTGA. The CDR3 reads CASSSRQGAGDEQFF. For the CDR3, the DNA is TGTGCCAGCAGCTCCCGACAGGGGGCAGGGGATGAGCAGTTCTTC.

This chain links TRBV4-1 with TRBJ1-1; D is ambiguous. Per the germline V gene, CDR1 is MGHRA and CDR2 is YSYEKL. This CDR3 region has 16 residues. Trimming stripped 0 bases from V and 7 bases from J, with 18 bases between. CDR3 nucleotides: TGCGCCAGCAGCCAAGATGGGCAGGTCAGATTCGGTGAAGCTTTCTTT. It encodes CASSQDGQVRFGEAFF.

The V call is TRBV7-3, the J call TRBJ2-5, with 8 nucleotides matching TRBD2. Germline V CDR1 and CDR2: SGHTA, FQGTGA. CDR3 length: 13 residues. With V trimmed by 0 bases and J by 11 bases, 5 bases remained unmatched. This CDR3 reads CASSLTAGGKQYF. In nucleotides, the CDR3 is TGTGCCAGCAGCTTAACGGCGGGGGGAAAGCAGTACTTC.

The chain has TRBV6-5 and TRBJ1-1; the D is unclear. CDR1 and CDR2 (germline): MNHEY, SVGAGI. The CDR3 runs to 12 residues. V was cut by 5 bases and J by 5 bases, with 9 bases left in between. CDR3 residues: CASSPPGTEAFF. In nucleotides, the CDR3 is TGTGCCAGCAGTCCACCGGGAACTGAAGCTTTCTTT.

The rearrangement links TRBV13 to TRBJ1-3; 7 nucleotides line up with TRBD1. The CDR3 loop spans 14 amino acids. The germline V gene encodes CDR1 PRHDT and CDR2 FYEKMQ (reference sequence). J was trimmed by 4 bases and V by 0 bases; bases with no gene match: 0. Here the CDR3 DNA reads TGTGCCAGCAGCTTAGGGACAGGGGGAAACACCATATATTTT. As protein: CASSLGTGGNTIYF.

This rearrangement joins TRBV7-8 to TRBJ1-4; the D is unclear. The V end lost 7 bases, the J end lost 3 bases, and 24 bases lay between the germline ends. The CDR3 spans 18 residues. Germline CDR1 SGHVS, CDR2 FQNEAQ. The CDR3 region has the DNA TGTGCCAGCACCCTCACTCCGGGGTTCGGAGGTGCTAATGAAAAACTGTTTTTT. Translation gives CASTLTPGFGGANEKLFF. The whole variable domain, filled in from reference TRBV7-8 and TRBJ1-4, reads GAGVSQSPRYKVAKRGQDVALRCDPISGHVSLFWYQQALGQGPEFLTYFQNEAQLDKSGLPSDRFFAERPEGSVSTLKIQRTQQEDSAVYLCASTLTPGFGGANEKLFFGSGTQLSVL.

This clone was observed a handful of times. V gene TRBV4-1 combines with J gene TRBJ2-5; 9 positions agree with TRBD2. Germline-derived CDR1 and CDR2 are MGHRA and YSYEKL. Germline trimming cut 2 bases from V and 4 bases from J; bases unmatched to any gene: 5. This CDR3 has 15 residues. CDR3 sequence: CASSQLSGSGETQYF. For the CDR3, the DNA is TGCGCCAGCAGCCAACTTAGCGGGAGTGGAGAGACCCAGTACTTC.

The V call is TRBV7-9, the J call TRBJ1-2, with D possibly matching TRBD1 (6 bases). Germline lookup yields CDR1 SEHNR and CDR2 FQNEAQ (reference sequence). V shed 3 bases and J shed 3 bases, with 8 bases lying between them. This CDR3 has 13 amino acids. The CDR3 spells CASSLDSDYGYTF. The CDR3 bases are TGTGCCAGCAGCTTGGACAGTGACTATGGCTACACCTTC.